The source of this TCR beta chain is a study of blood T cell repertoires in COVID-19. Study summary: Samples came from the United States, Italy and Spain, spanning acute and convalescent COVID-19. The cDNA or gDNA used as material had been derived from T cells, B-cell-depleted T cells, or PBMCs.

Germline V gene sequence: CDR1 SGHKS, CDR2 YYEKEE (reference sequence). J was trimmed by 1 base and V by 4 bases; bases with no gene match: 6. CDR3 length equals 16 residues. This clone was picked up a small number of times. Original processing notes: Amplification from reference gene primers served as the basis for estimated nucleated cell counts. Data came from immunoSEQ multiplex PCR; TCRdb stores just in-frame clones and leaves some out. The DNA gave D and trimming, while V, J and clone size come from that table. The sample has approximately 50,000 clones, over 75% seen once; the top ten hold 10% to 13%.

V usage is TRBV5-5 and J usage is TRBJ2-7; 12 bases agree with TRBD2. The specimen sequenced was peripheral blood. This clonotype was obtained from a human donor in a cohort sampled during active COVID-19. This chain's CDR3 is CASSPRLAGASYEQYF. DNA for the CDR3: TGTGCCAGCAGCCCCAGACTAGCGGGAGCGTCCTACGAGCAGTACTTC.